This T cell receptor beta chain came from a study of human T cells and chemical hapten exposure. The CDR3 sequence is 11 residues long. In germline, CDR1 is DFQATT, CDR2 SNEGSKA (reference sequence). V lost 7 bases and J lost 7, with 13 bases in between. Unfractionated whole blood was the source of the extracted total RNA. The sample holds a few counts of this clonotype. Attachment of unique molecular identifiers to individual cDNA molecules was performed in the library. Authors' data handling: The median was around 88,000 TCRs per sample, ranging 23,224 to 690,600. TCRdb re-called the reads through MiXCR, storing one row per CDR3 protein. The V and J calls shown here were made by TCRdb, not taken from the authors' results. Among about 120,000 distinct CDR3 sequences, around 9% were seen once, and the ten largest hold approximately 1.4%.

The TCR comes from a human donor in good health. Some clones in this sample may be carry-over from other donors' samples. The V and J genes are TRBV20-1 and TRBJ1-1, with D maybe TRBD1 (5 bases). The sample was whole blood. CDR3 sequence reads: CSGLSGFEAFF. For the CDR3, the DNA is TGCAGTGGATTGTCAGGGTTTGAAGCTTTCTTT.